The sequence of this T cell receptor beta chain was determined in a study of blood T cell repertoires in COVID-19. Study-wide background: Donors in the United States, Italy and Spain gave samples during acute or convalescent COVID-19. From T cells, B-cell-depleted T cells, or PBMCs came the material, which was cDNA or gDNA.

The CDR3 is 14 amino acids. CDR1 is KGHSH, CDR2 LQKENI, per germline. With 5 bases removed from V and 1 base from J, the gap between germline ends came to 11 bases. Per the original methods: Cell counts per sample came from amplifying reference gene primers. Data came from immunoSEQ multiplex PCR; TCRdb stores just in-frame clones and leaves some out. V, J and clone size are those of that table, while D and trimming were read from the DNA. The sample includes approximately 150,000 clones, about nine tenths of them seen just once. The TCR comes from a man older than 75 with acute or convalescent COVID-19. V usage is TRBV18 and J usage is TRBJ1-1; perhaps TRBD1 as D (6 bases). Sequencing input: peripheral blood. The chain's CDR3 is CASSLGQKNTEAFF. CDR3 in DNA: TGTGCCAGCTCATTAGGACAGAAGAACACTGAAGCTTTCTTT.